This is a list of T cell receptor beta chains from one sample in a study of shared clonotypes between healthy human individuals. The data were produced by immunoSEQ multiplex PCR, yet TCRdb's version contains in-frame clones alone and is incomplete. The sample has about 680,000 clones; roughly 73% are singletons. Sequencing was performed on memory CD4+ T cells sorted from blood. These receptors were collected from a woman aged 25 to 45 in good health. Both conserved end residues are part of each CDR3. The order of the fields is D gene, clone size, V gene, J gene, CDR3 protein, CDR3 DNA. D genes are given only for firm matches. A row's size may be missing; if present it is once, few, many or a size class.

d_gene: NA
abundance: few
v_gene: TRBV6-5
j_gene: TRBJ1-5
CDR3aa: CASSQQERHQPQHF
CDR3nt: TGTGCCAGCAGTCAGCAAGAACGCCATCAGCCCCAGCATTTT

d_gene: TRBD1
abundance: NA
v_gene: TRBV13
j_gene: TRBJ1-1
CDR3aa: CASRLGQRISEAFF
CDR3nt: TGTGCCAGCAGATTGGGACAGAGAATATCTGAAGCTTTCTTT

d_gene: NA
abundance: NA
v_gene: TRBV28
j_gene: TRBJ2-3
CDR3aa: CASSLIAPSTDTQYF
CDR3nt: TGTGCCAGCAGTTTAATAGCGCCTAGCACAGATACGCAGTATTTT

d_gene: NA
abundance: many
v_gene: TRBV19
j_gene: TRBJ2-1
CDR3aa: CASSIQGEGTRQFF
CDR3nt: TGTGCCAGTAGTATCCAGGGAGAGGGCACTCGGCAGTTCTTC

d_gene: NA
abundance: many
v_gene: TRBV2
j_gene: TRBJ1-5
CDR3aa: CASSKGGNSNQPQHF
CDR3nt: TGTGCCAGCTCCAAAGGGGGAAATAGCAATCAGCCCCAGCATTTT

d_gene: NA
abundance: NA
v_gene: TRBV5-1
j_gene: TRBJ2-7
CDR3aa: CASSLAPGSSYEQYF
CDR3nt: TGCGCCAGCAGCTTGGCCCCGGGGTCGTCGTACGAGCAGTACTTC

d_gene: NA
abundance: NA
v_gene: TRBV5-1
j_gene: TRBJ2-2
CDR3aa: CASSLWEGNTGELFF
CDR3nt: TGCGCCAGCAGCTTGTGGGAAGGGAACACCGGGGAGCTGTTTTTT

d_gene: TRBD2
abundance: many
v_gene: TRBV5-1
j_gene: TRBJ2-2
CDR3aa: CASSVLAGAGELFF
CDR3nt: TGCGCCAGCAGCGTCTTAGCGGGAGCCGGGGAGCTGTTTTTT

d_gene: NA
abundance: NA
v_gene: TRBV10-1
j_gene: TRBJ2-1
CDR3aa: CASSLQGTYNEQFF
CDR3nt: TGCGCCAGCAGCCTACAAGGAACGTACAATGAGCAGTTCTTC

d_gene: NA
abundance: NA
v_gene: TRBV16
j_gene: TRBJ2-7
CDR3aa: CASSQSVMPHEQYF
CDR3nt: TGTGCCAGCAGCCAATCGGTAATGCCCCACGAGCAGTACTTC

d_gene: NA
abundance: NA
v_gene: TRBV27
j_gene: TRBJ1-1
CDR3aa: CASSLGYRGYNTEAFF
CDR3nt: TGTGCCAGCAGTTTGGGTTATCGGGGCTACAACACTGAAGCTTTCTTT

d_gene: NA
abundance: once
v_gene: TRBV6-6
j_gene: TRBJ1-3
CDR3aa: CASTPSEFWGNTIYF
CDR3nt: TGTGCCAGCACCCCAAGCGAGTTTTGGGGAAACACCATATATTTT

d_gene: TRBD2
abundance: once
v_gene: TRBV6-6
j_gene: TRBJ2-7
CDR3aa: CASTPNLAGSYEQYF
CDR3nt: TGTGCCAGCACTCCTAATCTAGCGGGCTCCTACGAGCAGTACTTC

d_gene: NA
abundance: NA
v_gene: TRBV7-6
j_gene: TRBJ2-1
CDR3aa: CATGPRPNEQFF
CDR3nt: TGTGCCACCGGTCCACGGCCGAATGAGCAGTTCTTC

d_gene: TRBD2
abundance: NA
v_gene: TRBV4-2
j_gene: TRBJ2-5
CDR3aa: CASSQVLREVLRLRQETQYF
CDR3nt: TGTGCCAGCAGCCAAGTATTGCGGGAGGTTCTTCGCCTCAGACAAGAGACCCAGTACTTC

d_gene: NA
abundance: NA
v_gene: TRBV2
j_gene: TRBJ1-1
CDR3aa: CASRSDRLNTEAFF
CDR3nt: TGTGCCAGCAGGTCGGACCGCCTGAACACTGAAGCTTTCTTT

d_gene: NA
abundance: NA
v_gene: TRBV29-1
j_gene: TRBJ1-1
CDR3aa: CSVEGQVRTEAFF
CDR3nt: TGCAGCGTTGAAGGCCAGGTTCGTACTGAAGCTTTCTTT

d_gene: NA
abundance: NA
v_gene: TRBV2
j_gene: TRBJ1-1
CDR3aa: CASRGVGTEAFF
CDR3nt: TGTGCCAGCAGGGGGGTAGGGACTGAAGCTTTCTTT

d_gene: NA
abundance: NA
v_gene: TRBV28
j_gene: TRBJ1-5
CDR3aa: CASTPLGGRRDSNQPQHF
CDR3nt: TGTGCCAGCACCCCTCTGGGAGGCAGACGCGATAGCAATCAGCCCCAGCATTTT

d_gene: TRBD1
abundance: NA
v_gene: TRBV19
j_gene: TRBJ1-1
CDR3aa: CASTFRTGVTEAFF
CDR3nt: TGTGCCAGTACCTTTAGGACAGGGGTGACTGAAGCTTTCTTT

d_gene: TRBD2
abundance: NA
v_gene: TRBV7-9
j_gene: TRBJ2-2
CDR3aa: CASSTQAGVPGELFF
CDR3nt: TGTGCCAGCAGCACTCAAGCGGGAGTTCCCGGGGAGCTGTTTTTT

d_gene: NA
abundance: NA
v_gene: TRBV18
j_gene: TRBJ2-2
CDR3aa: CASSPRTNLNTGELFF
CDR3nt: TGTGCCAGCTCACCGCGGACCAACCTTAACACCGGGGAGCTGTTTTTT

d_gene: NA
abundance: NA
v_gene: TRBV9
j_gene: TRBJ2-2
CDR3aa: CASSVSGIPNTGELFF
CDR3nt: TGTGCCAGCAGCGTAAGTGGGATACCGAACACCGGGGAGCTGTTTTTT